This is a list of T cell receptor beta chains from one sample in a study of blood T cell repertoires in COVID-19. Some clones are missing from TCRdb's copy, which holds only in-frame ones; the method was immunoSEQ multiplex PCR. The sample holds roughly 43,000 clones, approximately 88% seen once. The sequencing input was peripheral blood. The receptors were sampled from a man aged 55 to 70 with active COVID-19. CDR3s include the opening cysteine and the closing phenylalanine or tryptophan. The D gene is left open where the match is weak. The size field is filled for only some rows; it gives once, few, many or a size class.

D gene	clone size	J gene	V gene	CDR3 protein	CDR3 DNA
NA	NA	TRBJ2-3	TRBV19	CASSGGPGDTQYF	TGTGCCAGTAGTGGAGGGCCGGGAGATACGCAGTATTTT
NA	NA	TRBJ2-3	TRBV7-9	CASSFTQGTDTQYF	TGTGCCAGCAGTTTTACGCAGGGCACAGATACGCAGTATTTT
NA	NA	TRBJ1-2	TRBV28	CASGGPADLGGYTF	TGTGCCAGCGGAGGACCAGCCGATTTGGGGGGCTACACCTTC
TRBD1	NA	TRBJ1-1	TRBV5-8	CASSWGQMNTEAFF	TGTGCCAGCAGCTGGGGACAGATGAACACTGAAGCTTTCTTT
NA	once	TRBJ2-2	TRBV19	CASSPDPAGSNTGELFF	TGTGCCAGTAGTCCGGATCCGGCGGGATCGAACACCGGGGAGCTGTTTTTT
NA	NA	TRBJ2-1	TRBV5-4	CASSLGGQAYNEQFF	TGTGCCAGCAGCTTGGGGGGGCAAGCCTACAATGAGCAGTTCTTC
NA	NA	TRBJ1-4	TRBV5-1	CASQSSTATNEKLFF	TGCGCCAGCCAATCTTCGACAGCAACTAATGAAAAACTGTTTTTT
NA	NA	TRBJ2-7	TRBV7-6	CASSLAPRGAVGREQYF	TGTGCCAGCAGCTTAGCCCCCCGGGGGGCCGTAGGACGCGAGCAGTACTTC
NA	once	TRBJ1-1	TRBV30	CAWTSGVSGAEAFF	TGTGCCTGGACCTCAGGGGTAAGTGGCGCTGAAGCTTTCTTT
NA	NA	TRBJ1-3	TRBV5-5	CASSLYLPVDSGNTIYF	TGTGCCAGCAGCTTGTATCTACCGGTCGACTCTGGAAACACCATATATTTT
TRBD1	NA	TRBJ2-2	TRBV6-1	CASSEQGVDGELFF	TGTGCCAGCAGTGAACAGGGGGTGGACGGGGAGCTGTTTTTT
TRBD2	NA	TRBJ2-7	TRBV11-2	CASSLGTRYSYEQYF	TGTGCCAGCAGCTTAGGGACTAGATACTCCTACGAGCAGTACTTC
NA	NA	TRBJ2-3	TRBV7-9	CASSHKNTQYF	TGTGCCAGCAGCCACAAAAATACGCAGTATTTT
NA	NA	TRBJ2-6	TRBV30	CAWSSVLAGANVLTF	TGTGCCTGGAGTAGCGTACTGGCTGGGGCCAACGTCCTGACTTTC
NA	NA	TRBJ2-3	TRBV9	CASSVATGSGDTQYF	TGTGCCAGCAGCGTAGCTACAGGGAGCGGAGATACGCAGTATTTT
TRBD1	NA	TRBJ1-2	TRBV18	CASSPPDPGTGKGYTF	TGTGCCAGCTCACCACCAGACCCGGGGACAGGCAAGGGCTACACCTTC
TRBD2	NA	TRBJ2-7	TRBV11-2	CASSFGTSGGGGYEQYF	TGTGCCAGCAGCTTTGGGACTAGCGGGGGCGGGGGTTACGAGCAGTACTTC
TRBD1	NA	TRBJ2-6	TRBV9	CASSPGTGDSGANVLTF	TGTGCCAGCAGCCCGGGGACAGGAGATTCTGGGGCCAACGTCCTGACTTTC
NA	NA	TRBJ1-2	TRBV12-3/TRBV12-4	CASSARRNYGYTF	TGTGCCAGCAGTGCACGGAGGAACTATGGCTACACCTTC
TRBD1	NA	TRBJ1-6	TRBV2	CASSLEQGAGSPLHF	TGTGCCAGCAGTTTGGAACAGGGGGCTGGTTCACCCCTCCACTTT
TRBD1	few	TRBJ2-2	TRBV5-6	CASSEDRAGELFF	TGTGCCAGCAGCGAGGACAGGGCCGGGGAGCTGTTTTTT
TRBD1	NA	TRBJ2-7	TRBV4-3	CASSQDHRGRSYEQYF	TGCGCCAGCAGCCAAGATCATAGGGGGCGATCCTACGAGCAGTACTTC
TRBD1	NA	TRBJ1-4	TRBV5-4	CASSSTGGTNEKLFF	TGTGCCAGCAGCTCAACAGGGGGGACTAATGAAAAACTGTTTTTT
TRBD1	NA	TRBJ2-7	TRBV30	CAWRGTGSGYEQYF	TGTGCCTGGAGGGGGACAGGGTCTGGCTACGAGCAGTACTTC
NA	NA	TRBJ1-5	TRBV28	CGRGRWSNQPQHF	TGTGGGCGGGGGAGATGGAGCAATCAGCCCCAGCATTTT
TRBD1	few	TRBJ2-1	TRBV6-4	CASSDSFRDRGHNEQFF	TGTGCCAGCAGTGACTCCTTTCGGGACAGGGGTCACAATGAGCAGTTCTTC
NA	NA	TRBJ2-5	TRBV28	CASSLRRGTQYF	TGTGCCAGCAGTTTACGGCGGGGGACCCAGTACTTC
NA	few	TRBJ1-3	TRBV2	CASTSDSNSGNTIYF	TGTGCCAGCACCTCGGACAGTAACTCTGGAAACACCATATATTTT
TRBD2	NA	TRBJ2-5	TRBV28	CASSILAGGPQETQYF	TGTGCCAGCAGTATACTAGCGGGGGGGCCGCAGGAGACCCAGTACTTC
TRBD1	once	TRBJ2-3	TRBV7-2	CASKTGAHTDTQYF	TGTGCCAGCAAAACAGGGGCCCACACAGATACGCAGTATTTT
NA	NA	TRBJ2-3	TRBV11-2	CASSFIGRVSTDTQYF	TGTGCCAGCAGCTTTATCGGCCGGGTAAGCACAGATACGCAGTATTTT
NA	NA	TRBJ2-2	TRBV18	CASSPQDSTTGELFF	TGTGCCAGCTCACCTCAAGACTCGACCACCGGGGAGCTGTTTTTT
TRBD2	NA	TRBJ2-1	TRBV6-2/TRBV6-3	CASSYSDPSGIYNEQFF	TGTGCCAGCAGTTACTCCGACCCTAGCGGGATTTACAATGAGCAGTTCTTC
NA	NA	TRBJ2-2	TRBV11-3	CASSLGEASGSGELFF	TGTGCCAGCAGCTTAGGCGAAGCCAGCGGGTCCGGGGAGCTGTTTTTT
NA	few	TRBJ2-4	TRBV4-1	CASSQTQGAKNIQYF	TGCGCCAGCAGTCAGACACAGGGAGCCAAAAACATTCAGTACTTC
NA	NA	TRBJ1-3	TRBV4-1	CASSRLGTVSGNTIYF	TGCGCCAGCAGCCGCCTCGGGACTGTCTCTGGAAACACCATATATTTT
NA	once	TRBJ1-4	TRBV28	CASSLLLATNEKLFF	TGTGCCAGCAGTTTACTTCTTGCAACTAATGAAAAACTGTTTTTT
TRBD2	once	TRBJ2-7	TRBV4-1	CASSPPAGDYEQYF	TGCGCCAGCAGCCCCCCTGCGGGGGACTACGAGCAGTACTTC
NA	NA	TRBJ1-3	TRBV9	CASSVDLRQSGNTIYF	TGTGCCAGCAGCGTAGATCTTCGACAGAGTGGAAACACCATATATTTT
TRBD1	NA	TRBJ1-2	TRBV10-3	CAIRGQGGYGYTF	TGTGCCATCAGGGGACAGGGAGGCTATGGCTACACCTTC
TRBD1	few	TRBJ2-2	TRBV7-3	CASSFGTGGDGGELFF	TGTGCCAGCAGCTTTGGGACAGGGGGCGACGGCGGGGAGCTGTTTTTT
TRBD2	NA	TRBJ2-3	TRBV19	CASSHGTSGALDTQYF	TGTGCCAGTAGCCACGGGACTAGCGGTGCTCTAGATACGCAGTATTTT
NA	NA	TRBJ2-3	TRBV3-1/TRBV3-2	CASSPSVGSGEADTQYF	TGTGCCAGCAGCCCCTCCGTCGGGAGTGGGGAGGCAGATACGCAGTATTTT
NA	NA	TRBJ1-1	TRBV5-1	CASRRGLNTEAFF	TGCGCCAGCAGAAGAGGTTTGAACACTGAAGCTTTCTTT
TRBD2	NA	TRBJ2-2	TRBV9	CASSVRTSGDTGELFF	TGTGCCAGCAGCGTAAGGACTAGCGGCGACACCGGGGAGCTGTTTTTT
TRBD1	NA	TRBJ1-5	TRBV28	CASSLKQGAAAQHF	TGTGCCAGCAGTTTAAAGCAGGGGGCAGCGGCCCAGCATTTT
NA	NA	TRBJ2-1	TRBV18	CASSPEGLSYNEQFF	TGTGCCAGCTCACCGGAGGGGTTGTCCTACAATGAGCAGTTCTTC
TRBD1	NA	TRBJ2-5	TRBV7-8	CASSLVTGGPLYQETQYF	TGTGCCAGCAGCTTAGTTACAGGGGGTCCCCTGTACCAAGAGACCCAGTACTTC
NA	NA	TRBJ2-7	TRBV7-8	CASTLLSGEEQYF	TGTGCCAGCACCTTACTATCAGGGGAAGAGCAGTACTTC
TRBD1	NA	TRBJ1-2	TRBV27	CASSPWDRPGAAGYTF	TGTGCCAGCAGTCCTTGGGACAGGCCTGGGGCTGCTGGCTACACCTTC
TRBD2	NA	TRBJ2-2	TRBV11-3	CASSLGRPGLGTGELFF	TGTGCCAGCAGCTTAGGTAGACCGGGACTAGGCACCGGGGAGCTGTTTTTT
NA	few	TRBJ1-6	TRBV5-4	CASSLEEYSPLHF	TGTGCCAGCAGCTTGGAGGAGTATTCACCCCTCCACTTT
TRBD1	NA	TRBJ1-2	TRBV10-3	CAIRGDRGFDGYTF	TGTGCCATCCGGGGGGACAGGGGATTTGATGGCTACACCTTC
TRBD1	NA	TRBJ2-7	TRBV5-1	CASSSAPRTGAYEQYF	TGCGCCAGCAGCTCCGCCCCCAGGACAGGGGCCTACGAGCAGTACTTC
NA	NA	TRBJ2-2	TRBV24-1	CATSDRRRLQRPANTGELFF	TGTGCCACCAGTGACCGCCGGCGGCTCCAACGTCCCGCGAACACCGGGGAGCTGTTTTTT
TRBD2	NA	TRBJ2-5	TRBV6-5	CASSSPSGGYQETQYF	TGTGCCAGCAGTTCTCCTAGCGGGGGGTACCAAGAGACCCAGTACTTC
TRBD1	NA	TRBJ2-1	TRBV5-4	CASSPRGDRGNEQFF	TGTGCCAGCAGCCCTAGGGGGGACAGGGGTAATGAGCAGTTCTTC
NA	NA	TRBJ1-4	TRBV7-2	CASSLGAREKLFF	TGTGCCAGCAGCTTAGGGGCCCGAGAAAAACTGTTTTTT
TRBD1	NA	TRBJ1-6	TRBV19	CASSKDRAFNSPLHF	TGTGCCAGTAGCAAAGACAGGGCGTTTAATTCACCCCTCCACTTT
NA	NA	TRBJ1-1	TRBV7-6	CASSLGQGLSQEGSERAFF	TGTGCCAGCAGCTTAGGTCAGGGGCTATCCCAAGAGGGGTCTGAGAGAGCTTTCTTT